This is a list of T cell receptor beta chains from one sample in a study of cytomegalovirus exposure and HLA in healthy donors. Generated by immunoSEQ multiplex PCR, the TCRdb table keeps only in-frame clones and is missing some. The clone table shows some 200,000 clones, with the ten largest holding 6.5%. The sample was PBMCs. These receptors all come from a man aged 25-45 years in good health and CMV-seronegative. Each CDR3 is given with its conserved first and last residue. The order of the fields is J gene, D gene, V gene, CDR3 protein, CDR3 DNA. D genes are given only for firm matches.

j_gene: TRBJ2-7
d_gene: TRBD2
v_gene: TRBV10-3
CDR3aa: CATGNGGSLSGRRSYEQYF
CDR3nt: TGTGCCACCGGCAATGGGGGCTCTCTTAGCGGGAGGCGCTCCTACGAGCAGTACTTC

j_gene: TRBJ2-2
d_gene: NA
v_gene: TRBV4-3
CDR3aa: CASSLDINSNTGELFF
CDR3nt: TGCGCCAGCAGCCTCGACATAAATTCGAACACCGGGGAGCTGTTTTTT

j_gene: TRBJ2-1
d_gene: TRBD2
v_gene: TRBV5-1
CDR3aa: CASSFQTGGVNEQFF
CDR3nt: TGCGCCAGCAGCTTCCAGACGGGAGGGGTCAATGAGCAGTTCTTC

j_gene: TRBJ2-3
d_gene: TRBD2
v_gene: TRBV6-5
CDR3aa: CASSYPGGTQYF
CDR3nt: TGTGCCAGCAGTTACCCGGGGGGGACGCAGTATTTT

j_gene: TRBJ2-2
d_gene: NA
v_gene: TRBV6-1
CDR3aa: CASSEDAWQGNTGELFF
CDR3nt: TGTGCCAGCAGTGAAGATGCATGGCAGGGGAACACCGGGGAGCTGTTTTTT

j_gene: TRBJ2-7
d_gene: NA
v_gene: TRBV9
CDR3aa: CASSRGGTAGHEQYF
CDR3nt: TGTGCCAGCAGCCGTGGAGGGACAGCAGGCCACGAGCAGTACTTC

j_gene: TRBJ1-4
d_gene: NA
v_gene: TRBV5-1
CDR3aa: CASSSVTAGTNEKLFF
CDR3nt: TGCGCCAGCAGTTCCGTAACTGCAGGGACTAATGAAAAACTGTTTTTT

j_gene: TRBJ1-5
d_gene: NA
v_gene: TRBV19
CDR3aa: CASSSGAVPSNQPQHF
CDR3nt: TGTGCCAGTAGCAGCGGGGCCGTTCCAAGCAATCAGCCCCAGCATTTT

j_gene: TRBJ1-6
d_gene: NA
v_gene: TRBV27
CDR3aa: CASTLNGIENSPLHF
CDR3nt: TGTGCCAGCACCCTTAACGGGATCGAGAATTCACCCCTCCACTTT

j_gene: TRBJ2-3
d_gene: NA
v_gene: TRBV5-6
CDR3aa: CASSFRADTQYF
CDR3nt: TGTGCCAGCAGCTTCCGAGCGGATACGCAGTATTTT

j_gene: TRBJ2-2
d_gene: TRBD1
v_gene: TRBV28
CDR3aa: CASSFFGQGSGELFF
CDR3nt: TGTGCCAGCAGTTTCTTCGGACAGGGGTCCGGGGAGCTGTTTTTT

j_gene: TRBJ2-2
d_gene: TRBD2
v_gene: TRBV5-4
CDR3aa: CASSPGTTNTGELFF
CDR3nt: TGTGCCAGCAGCCCCGGGACTACGAACACCGGGGAGCTGTTTTTT

j_gene: TRBJ1-2
d_gene: TRBD1
v_gene: TRBV27
CDR3aa: CASSYLPLGQANYGYTF
CDR3nt: TGTGCCAGCAGTTACCTACCGCTGGGACAGGCCAACTATGGCTACACCTTC

j_gene: TRBJ2-7
d_gene: TRBD1
v_gene: TRBV5-4
CDR3aa: CASSGQGADEQYF
CDR3nt: TGTGCCAGCAGCGGTCAGGGGGCTGACGAGCAGTACTTC

j_gene: TRBJ1-2
d_gene: TRBD1
v_gene: TRBV7-9
CDR3aa: CASSRADRGHYGYTF
CDR3nt: TGTGCCAGCAGCCGGGCGGACAGGGGCCACTATGGCTACACCTTC

j_gene: TRBJ2-6
d_gene: NA
v_gene: TRBV11-3
CDR3aa: CASNEGGFSGANVLTF
CDR3nt: TGTGCCAGCAATGAAGGCGGATTCTCTGGGGCCAACGTCCTGACTTTC

j_gene: TRBJ2-7
d_gene: NA
v_gene: TRBV29-1
CDR3aa: CSTSRQLSGEQYF
CDR3nt: TGCAGCACCTCCCGACAGCTCTCTGGGGAGCAGTACTTC

j_gene: TRBJ2-3
d_gene: TRBD2
v_gene: TRBV5-6
CDR3aa: CASSLGLAGTYTDTQYF
CDR3nt: TGTGCCAGCAGCTTGGGACTAGCGGGGACCTACACAGATACGCAGTATTTT

j_gene: TRBJ2-1
d_gene: TRBD2
v_gene: TRBV28
CDR3aa: CASRGGGKVNEQFF
CDR3nt: TGTGCCAGCAGAGGCGGGGGGAAGGTAAATGAGCAGTTCTTC

j_gene: TRBJ1-1
d_gene: NA
v_gene: TRBV7-9
CDR3aa: CASSLTRNMNTEAFF
CDR3nt: TGTGCCAGCAGCTTAACCAGGAATATGAACACTGAAGCTTTCTTT

j_gene: TRBJ2-1
d_gene: NA
v_gene: TRBV11-3
CDR3aa: CASSLNWGVNEQFF
CDR3nt: TGTGCCAGCAGCTTAAACTGGGGGGTGAATGAGCAGTTCTTC

j_gene: TRBJ2-2
d_gene: NA
v_gene: TRBV15
CDR3aa: CATSIAEELFF
CDR3nt: TGTGCCACCAGCATCGCGGAGGAGCTGTTTTTT

j_gene: TRBJ2-7
d_gene: NA
v_gene: TRBV5-1
CDR3aa: CASSLREGHYEQYF
CDR3nt: TGCGCCAGCAGCTTGAGGGAGGGACACTACGAGCAGTACTTC

j_gene: TRBJ1-6
d_gene: NA
v_gene: TRBV28
CDR3aa: CASSLRFAGLNSPLHF
CDR3nt: TGTGCCAGCAGCCTCCGGTTCGCGGGCCTTAATTCACCCCTCCACTTT

j_gene: TRBJ1-1
d_gene: NA
v_gene: TRBV19
CDR3aa: CASSTQLNTEAFF
CDR3nt: TGTGCCAGTAGCACCCAGTTGAACACTGAAGCTTTCTTT

j_gene: TRBJ2-1
d_gene: TRBD2
v_gene: TRBV27
CDR3aa: CASRLRLAGDYNEQFF
CDR3nt: TGTGCCAGCAGGCTGAGACTAGCGGGGGACTACAATGAGCAGTTCTTC

j_gene: TRBJ1-2
d_gene: TRBD1
v_gene: TRBV5-1
CDR3aa: CASSIGQGASNYGYTF
CDR3nt: TGCGCCAGCAGCATCGGACAGGGGGCTTCTAACTATGGCTACACCTTC

j_gene: TRBJ2-3
d_gene: TRBD2
v_gene: TRBV18
CDR3aa: CASSPPTSGGLDTQYF
CDR3nt: TGTGCCAGCTCACCACCGACTAGCGGGGGCTTAGATACGCAGTATTTT

j_gene: TRBJ2-5
d_gene: TRBD2
v_gene: TRBV6-6
CDR3aa: CASSFRTSGLGETQYF
CDR3nt: TGTGCCAGCAGTTTTCGGACTAGCGGGCTCGGAGAGACCCAGTACTTC

j_gene: TRBJ2-1
d_gene: TRBD2
v_gene: TRBV7-2
CDR3aa: CASNLGGGPGEQFF
CDR3nt: TGTGCCAGCAACCTTGGCGGGGGGCCTGGTGAGCAGTTCTTC

j_gene: TRBJ2-7
d_gene: NA
v_gene: TRBV5-1
CDR3aa: CASSLEPNPENEQYF
CDR3nt: TGCGCCAGCAGCTTGGAACCCAACCCGGAGAACGAGCAGTACTTC

j_gene: TRBJ1-2
d_gene: TRBD1
v_gene: TRBV28
CDR3aa: CASSSGTGQGAGGYTF
CDR3nt: TGTGCCAGCAGTTCCGGAACGGGACAGGGGGCGGGGGGCTACACCTTC

j_gene: TRBJ1-2
d_gene: TRBD1
v_gene: TRBV27
CDR3aa: CASSPQPGQTNYGYTF
CDR3nt: TGTGCCAGCAGTCCACAGCCGGGACAGACTAACTATGGCTACACCTTC

j_gene: TRBJ2-5
d_gene: NA
v_gene: TRBV2
CDR3aa: CASSGRQRVGETQYF
CDR3nt: TGTGCCAGCAGCGGGAGACAGAGGGTGGGAGAGACCCAGTACTTC

j_gene: TRBJ1-5
d_gene: NA
v_gene: TRBV19
CDR3aa: CATNSYSNQPQHF
CDR3nt: TGTGCCACCAACAGCTATAGCAATCAGCCCCAGCATTTT

j_gene: TRBJ2-2
d_gene: NA
v_gene: TRBV9
CDR3aa: CASSVSGFANTGELFF
CDR3nt: TGTGCCAGCAGCGTTTCAGGGTTCGCGAACACCGGGGAGCTGTTTTTT

j_gene: TRBJ1-5
d_gene: NA
v_gene: TRBV6-6
CDR3aa: CATLDSLDSNQPQHF
CDR3nt: TGTGCCACTCTCGACAGCTTAGATAGCAATCAGCCCCAGCATTTT

j_gene: TRBJ1-1
d_gene: NA
v_gene: TRBV19
CDR3aa: CASSIDNWNTEAFF
CDR3nt: TGTGCCAGTAGTATTGACAATTGGAACACTGAAGCTTTCTTT

j_gene: TRBJ2-3
d_gene: TRBD2
v_gene: TRBV5-1
CDR3aa: CASHRTSGRSWVLTDTQYF
CDR3nt: TGCGCCAGCCATCGGACTAGCGGGAGGTCGTGGGTTCTCACAGATACGCAGTATTTT

j_gene: TRBJ1-1
d_gene: NA
v_gene: TRBV27
CDR3aa: CASSLSKQGNTEAFF
CDR3nt: TGTGCCAGCAGTTTATCGAAACAGGGGAACACTGAAGCTTTCTTT

j_gene: TRBJ2-5
d_gene: NA
v_gene: TRBV5-4
CDR3aa: CASSLELQGPKHQETQYF
CDR3nt: TGTGCCAGCAGCTTGGAACTCCAGGGTCCTAAACACCAAGAGACCCAGTACTTC

j_gene: TRBJ1-5
d_gene: NA
v_gene: TRBV28
CDR3aa: CASSFYSSGSGNQPQHF
CDR3nt: TGTGCCAGCAGTTTCTACTCATCCGGGAGTGGAAATCAGCCCCAGCATTTT

j_gene: TRBJ2-7
d_gene: NA
v_gene: TRBV7-2
CDR3aa: CASTPAQGSYEQYF
CDR3nt: TGTGCCAGCACCCCAGCCCAGGGATCCTACGAGCAGTACTTC

j_gene: TRBJ1-2
d_gene: NA
v_gene: TRBV5-1
CDR3aa: CASSLAGPGPLSGYTF
CDR3nt: TGCGCCAGCAGCTTGGCCGGTCCAGGGCCCCTGTCAGGCTACACCTTC

j_gene: TRBJ1-5
d_gene: NA
v_gene: TRBV27
CDR3aa: CASSSGVIGNQPQHF
CDR3nt: TGTGCCAGCAGTTCAGGGGTGATCGGCAATCAGCCCCAGCATTTT

j_gene: TRBJ2-1
d_gene: TRBD2
v_gene: TRBV7-6
CDR3aa: CASSPGTSGEQFF
CDR3nt: TGTGCCAGCAGCCCAGGGACTAGCGGTGAGCAGTTCTTC

j_gene: TRBJ2-3
d_gene: NA
v_gene: TRBV19
CDR3aa: CASSMTASTDTQYF
CDR3nt: TGTGCCAGTAGTATGACAGCTAGCACAGATACGCAGTATTTT

j_gene: TRBJ2-2
d_gene: NA
v_gene: TRBV6-1
CDR3aa: CASSWERGELFF
CDR3nt: TGTGCCAGCAGTTGGGAGCGCGGGGAGCTGTTTTTT

j_gene: TRBJ2-1
d_gene: TRBD1
v_gene: TRBV6-1
CDR3aa: CASIGTGSNEQFF
CDR3nt: TGTGCCAGCATCGGGACAGGAAGCAATGAGCAGTTCTTC

j_gene: TRBJ2-7
d_gene: NA
v_gene: TRBV6-1
CDR3aa: CASSPGQLAAYEQYF
CDR3nt: TGTGCCAGCAGTCCAGGACAGCTAGCAGCCTACGAGCAGTACTTC

j_gene: TRBJ1-1
d_gene: NA
v_gene: TRBV6-1
CDR3aa: CASSESLAAVEAFF
CDR3nt: TGTGCCAGCAGTGAAAGTTTGGCGGCAGTAGAAGCTTTCTTT

j_gene: TRBJ2-7
d_gene: TRBD1
v_gene: TRBV18
CDR3aa: CASSSSGTGAYEQYF
CDR3nt: TGTGCCAGCTCATCATCCGGGACAGGGGCCTACGAGCAGTACTTC